Following are 25 T cell receptor beta chains from one sample sequenced in a study of early T cells in non-severe SARS-CoV-2 infection. A single record per CDR3 protein comes from TCRdb applying MiXCR to the 5' RACE reads. Of some 87,000 distinct CDR3 sequences in the sample, 9% to 13% were seen once. Sequenced sample: whole blood. These receptors were obtained from an adult who was a healthcare worker with PCR-confirmed SARS-CoV-2 infection or an uninfected control (not recorded which).

This clonotype was recorded at least ten times. CDR3 in DNA: TGTGCCAGCAGTTACAGCTCACAGGGCTCCTACGAGCAGTACTTC. Translation gives CASSYSSQGSYEQYF. This chain links TRBV6-5 with TRBJ2-7; perhaps TRBD1 as D (6 bases). V dropped 2 bases and J dropped 0 bases, with 11 bases sitting between them. The V gene's germline CDR1 is MNHEY and CDR2 SVGAGI. CDR3 length equals 15 residues.

V usage is TRBV20-1 and J usage is TRBJ1-1; maybe TRBD1 (5 bases). V was shortened by 5 bases and J by 5 bases, with 15 bases between the two germline ends. In germline, CDR1 is DFQATT, CDR2 SNEGSKA (reference sequence). This CDR3 is built from 13 residues. The CDR3 DNA sequence: TGCAGTGCTTCCAACAGGTATAAGACTGAAGCTTTCTTT. This encodes CSASNRYKTEAFF.

Many counts were recorded for this clonotype. The gene calls are TRBV21-1 and TRBJ2-1; the table gives TRBD2 as D, unverified against the DNA. TRBV21-1 is termed a pseudogene. This CDR3 is 15 amino acids long. In nucleotides, the CDR3 is TGTGCCAGCAGCACCCTACTAGGTGGGAAAGATGAGCAGTTCTTC. Encoded protein: CASSTLLGGKDEQFF.

This clonotype appeared a few times. The gene calls are TRBV12-2 and TRBJ2-5; TRBD2, the D gene given by the table, was not confirmed from the DNA. TRBV12-2 is listed as a pseudogene. The length of the CDR3 is 15 residues. The CDR3 DNA reads TGTGCAAGTCGCCCCCGACTAGCGGGAGAGGAGACCCAGTACTTC. Amino acid sequence: CASRPRLAGEETQYF.

V and J are TRBV12-3 or TRBV12-4 and TRBJ2-7; 8 bases align to TRBD1. CDR3 size: 11 residues. V lost 6 bases and J lost 9; bases outside the gene matches: 4. This chain's CDR3 is CASRRTGLQYF. The CDR3 DNA is TGTGCCAGCAGACGGACAGGGCTGCAGTACTTC.

In this sample, this clonotype turned up a few times. J is TRBJ2-7 and V is TRBV5-1; 8 bases match TRBD1. The CDR3 loop spans 14 amino acids. V shed 6 bases and J 3 bases; nucleotides not matched to a gene: 8. Germline CDR1 reads SGHRS; CDR2 reads YFSETQ. The CDR3 nucleotides are TGCGCCAGCACTATAACAGGGGGAAGCTACGAGCAGTACTTC. Its protein product is CASTITGGSYEQYF. Together with reference TRBV5-1 and TRBJ2-7, the CDR3 gives the full variable domain: KAGVTQTPRYLIKTRGQQVTLSCSPISGHRSVSWYQQTPGQGLQFLFEYFSETQRNKGNFPGRFSGRQFSNSRSEMNVSTLELGDSALYLCASTITGGSYEQYFGPGTRLTVT.

Note on this clonotype: It may be a read error: a sequence one base away is much more abundant. This rearrangement joins TRBV12-3 or TRBV12-4 to TRBJ1-5, with 9 bases fitting TRBD1. The CDR3 is 14 amino acids. The CDR3 DNA sequence: TGTGCCAGCAGTCAAGGGACAGGGCGACAGCCCCATCATTTT. This gives the protein CASSQGTGRQPHHF.

Ten or more counts support this clonotype. The chain uses TRBV10-1 and TRBJ1-3, with 7 bases aligning to TRBD1. The CDR3 is 15 amino acids. Trimming removed 5 bases from V and 2 bases from J; junction bases left unmatched: 6. Per germline, CDR1 WNHNN and CDR2 SYGVQD (reference sequence). In DNA, the CDR3 is TGCGCCAGCAGTAGTAACAGGGGAGCTGGAAACACCATATATTTT. Protein sequence: CASSSNRGAGNTIYF.

This clonotype was detected a few times. The chain recombines TRBV7-9 with TRBJ2-1; TRBD2 agrees at 11 bases. The CDR3 extends over 16 amino acids. The ends lost 4 bases at V and 5 bases at J; junction bases unmatched: 7. Germline lookup yields CDR1 SEHNR and CDR2 FQNEAQ (reference sequence). In DNA, the CDR3 is TGTGCCAGCAGCTCCCGACTAGCGGGAAACAACAATGAGCAGTTCTTC. Residues: CASSSRLAGNNNEQFF.

J is TRBJ1-2 and V is TRBV6-2 or TRBV6-3, with D hard to call. The CDR3 covers 12 residues. V lost 6 bases and J 4 bases, leaving 9 bases between the germline ends. The germline gives CDR1 MNHEY, CDR2 SVGEGT. The CDR3 spells CASRHGSYGYTF. DNA for the CDR3: TGTGCCAGCAGGCATGGAAGCTATGGCTACACCTTC.

The V and J genes are TRBV5-1 and TRBJ1-2; D is perhaps TRBD1 (5 bases). From germline, CDR1 is SGHRS and CDR2 YFSETQ. V shed 1 base and J shed 6 bases, with 16 bases lying between them. CDR3 length: 15 residues. CDR3 coding DNA: TGCGCCAGCAGCTTGTGGCAGGGTGCTCCTGATGGCTACACCTTC. This sequence encodes CASSLWQGAPDGYTF.

This clonotype was seen at least ten times. This rearrangement joins TRBV7-9 to TRBJ2-7, with a possible D match to TRBD2 (5 bases). The V end was cut by 7 bases, the J end by 7 bases, with 11 bases between. CDR3 length equals 11 residues. The germline gives CDR1 SEHNR, CDR2 FQNEAQ (reference sequence). CDR3 amino acids: CASTRTGEQYF. DNA of the CDR3: TGTGCCAGCACCCGGACGGGAGAGCAGTACTTC. Full variable domain (remainder filled in from reference TRBV7-9 and TRBJ2-7): DTGVSQNPRHKITKRGQNVTFRCDPISEHNRLYWYRQTLGQGPEFLTYFQNEAQLEKSRLLSDRFSAERPKGSFSTLEIQRTEQGDSAMYLCASTRTGEQYFGPGTRLTVT.

This clonotype was detected a few times. CDR3 protein: CASTAGQAEWYTEAFF. CDR3 DNA: TGTGCCAGCACCGCGGGACAGGCGGAGTGGTACACTGAAGCTTTCTTT. The chain is built from TRBV27 and TRBJ1-1, with 8 nucleotides matching TRBD1. Germline values: CDR1 MNHEY, CDR2 SMNVEV (reference sequence). This CDR3 is built from 16 residues. J gave up 3 bases and V 7 bases, and 13 bases lay outside the gene matches.

This clonotype was seen at least ten times. This chain uses TRBV29-1 with TRBJ2-7; D is unresolved. The CDR3 has 14 amino acids. Germline V gives CDR1 SQVTM, CDR2 ANQGSEA. The V and J ends lost 4 bases and 7 bases respectively, with 20 bases between them. The CDR3 sequence is CSVGNKNPHREQYF. Here the CDR3 DNA reads TGCAGCGTTGGCAACAAGAATCCACATCGGGAGCAGTACTTC.

The sample holds a few counts of this clonotype. CDR3 sequence (DNA): TGTGCCAGTAGTATATTAGGGGGGGTCTACAATGAGCAGTTCTTC. Translating it yields CASSILGGVYNEQFF. V gene TRBV19 combines with J gene TRBJ2-1, with D possibly being TRBD2 (7 bases). Trimming removed 2 bases from V and 3 bases from J, with 11 bases in between. This CDR3 has 15 amino acids. Germline V gene lookup returns CDR1 LNHDA and CDR2 SQIVND (reference sequence).

This clonotype showed up many times. This sequence joins TRBV29-1 and TRBJ1-1; 7 bases match TRBD1. Germline lookup yields CDR1 SQVTM and CDR2 ANQGSEA. The CDR3 contains 14 residues. V lost 7 bases, J lost 1 base, and 9 bases stayed unmatched. The CDR3 reads CSGTTGFGNTEAFF. CDR3 coding DNA: TGCAGCGGTACGACAGGGTTCGGGAACACTGAAGCTTTCTTT.

This clonotype was recorded at least ten times. This chain links TRBV7-6 with TRBJ2-7; possibly TRBD1 for D (5 bases). The germline V and J ends were trimmed by 0 bases and 3 bases, with 9 bases remaining between them. The CDR3 length is 14 residues. Germline assignment: CDR1 SGHVS and CDR2 FNYEAQ. The CDR3 bases are TGTGCCAGCAGCTTAGCGGGCAGGGACTACGAGCAGTACTTC. It codes for CASSLAGRDYEQYF.

The chain uses TRBV7-3 and TRBJ2-2, with 7 bases identical to TRBD2. The V and J ends lost 5 bases and 4 bases, in that order; junction bases with no gene match: 10. CDR1 is SGHTA and CDR2 is FQGTGA in the germline V gene. The CDR3 consists of 16 residues. In nucleotides, the CDR3 is TGTGCCAGCAGCCGGGGGGTGGCTGATCTCACCGGGGAGCTGTTTTTT. This sequence encodes CASSRGVADLTGELFF.

This clonotype was seen repeatedly, ten times or more. V and J are TRBV11-2 and TRBJ2-5; perhaps D is TRBD1 or TRBD2 (5 bases each). Germline CDR1 and CDR2: SGHAT and FQNNGV. Trimming stripped 5 bases from V and 1 base from J, with 8 bases between. The CDR3 spans 13 residues. The CDR3 reads CASSLGPQETQYF. The CDR3 nucleotides read TGTGCCAGCAGCCTGGGACCCCAAGAGACCCAGTACTTC.

This clonotype has a count of ten or more. This CDR3 is CASSLGTVSYNEQFF. CDR3 DNA: TGCGCCAGCAGCTTAGGGACGGTTTCCTACAATGAGCAGTTCTTC. The rearrangement uses TRBV5-1 and TRBJ2-1, with D perhaps matching TRBD1 or TRBD2 (5 bases each). The CDR3 contains 15 residues. Germline loops: CDR1 SGHRS, CDR2 YFSETQ. Trimming removed 2 bases from V and 1 base from J, with 10 bases in between.

This sequence joins TRBV5-6 and TRBJ2-3, with D possibly being TRBD2 (6 bases). CDR1 is SGHDT, CDR2 YYEEEE, per germline. V lost 0 bases and J 5 bases, leaving 10 bases between the germline ends. The CDR3 length is 14 residues. The CDR3 reads CASSLGRRGDTQYF. CDR3 coding DNA: TGTGCCAGCAGCTTGGGACGGAGGGGAGATACGCAGTATTTT.

This sequence joins TRBV2 and TRBJ1-1, with D possibly being TRBD1 (6 bases). This CDR3 region has 14 residues. Germline CDR1 is SNHLY and CDR2 is FYNNEI. This CDR3 is CTTRLGATNTEAFF. The DNA of the CDR3 is TGTACCACCCGACTGGGGGCGACTAACACTGAAGCTTTCTTT.

The chain joins TRBV2 to TRBJ2-1; D unresolved. The CDR3 is 13 amino acids. V lost 4 bases, J lost 9 bases, and 13 bases lay in between. Germline V gene sequence: CDR1 SNHLY, CDR2 FYNNEI. The CDR3 is CASSAAIPGEQFF. CDR3 DNA: TGTGCCAGCAGTGCGGCCATTCCGGGTGAGCAGTTCTTC.

This clonotype was counted ten times or more. The rearrangement uses TRBV6-5 and TRBJ2-7; 10 bases match TRBD2. The CDR3 runs to 13 residues. Looked up from germline, CDR1 is MNHEY and CDR2 is SVGAGI. J gave up 2 bases and V 7 bases, and 2 bases lay outside the gene matches. The CDR3 region is CASTSGRAYEQYF. DNA for the CDR3: TGTGCCAGCACGAGCGGGAGGGCCTACGAGCAGTACTTC.

This clonotype has at least ten counts. The rearrangement joins TRBV5-8 to TRBJ1-3; possible D gene TRBD1, 6 bases. V lost 2 bases to trimming and J lost 2 bases, with 11 bases between them. The CDR3 is made up of 15 amino acids. In germline, CDR1 is SGHTS, CDR2 YDEGEE. CDR3 protein: CASSLQGFAGNTIYF. The CDR3 region has the DNA TGTGCCAGCAGCTTACAGGGATTCGCTGGAAACACCATATATTTT.